The 27 T cell receptor beta chains listed next were all sequenced from one sample in a study of blood T cell repertoires in COVID-19. TCRdb's copy holds only in-frame clones and misses some; the assay was immunoSEQ multiplex PCR. The sample has 110,000 or so clones, nearly 90% seen once; the top ten hold around 8.4%. Sequenced material: peripheral blood. The source is a woman aged 70 to 79 who had recovered from COVID-19.

The gene calls are TRBV11-2 and TRBJ1-4; 8 bases fit TRBD1. Germline CDR1 and CDR2: SGHAT and FQNNGV. The CDR3 runs to 12 residues. V lost 6 bases and J lost 10; bases outside the gene matches: 4. In DNA, the CDR3 is TGTGCCAGCAGGGGCGACAGGGGAAAACTGTTTTTT. Translation gives CASRGDRGKLFF.

The rearrangement joins TRBV27 to TRBJ2-7; tentative D call: TRBD1 (5 bases). The CDR3 extends over 15 amino acids. CDR1 is MNHEY and CDR2 is SMNVEV in the germline V gene (reference sequence). The V and J ends lost 2 bases and 2 bases respectively, with 13 bases between them. As DNA, the CDR3 is TGTGCCAGCAGTTTAGGGGCAGGGCTTACCTACGAGCAGTACTTC. Its protein product is CASSLGAGLTYEQYF.

V is TRBV2 and J is TRBJ2-3, with TRBD1 identical over 9 bases. This CDR3 has 15 amino acids. Germline CDR1 and CDR2: SNHLY and FYNNEI. J was trimmed by 0 bases and V by 6 bases; bases with no gene match: 4. The CDR3 DNA sequence: TGTGCCAGCAGAGGGACAGGGTGGAGCACAGATACGCAGTATTTT. Residues: CASRGTGWSTDTQYF. Full variable domain (outside the CDR3, taken from reference TRBV2 and TRBJ2-3): EPEVTQTPSHQVTQMGQEVILRCVPISNHLYFYWYRQILGQKVEFLVSFYNNEISEKSEIFDDQFSVERPDGSNFTLKIRSTKLEDSAMYFCASRGTGWSTDTQYFGPGTRLTVL.

The chain links TRBV19 to TRBJ2-6, with D maybe TRBD1 (6 bases). This CDR3 has 17 residues. The germline CDR1 and CDR2 sequences are LNHDA and SQIVND (reference sequence). Trimming took 7 bases from V and 0 from J, leaving 16 bases between them. As DNA, the CDR3 is TGTGCCAGTACCTTAATTCGACAGGTCTCTGGGGCCAACGTCCTGACTTTC. It is translated as CASTLIRQVSGANVLTF.

The rearrangement joins TRBV28 to TRBJ2-1; 7 positions match TRBD1. The CDR3 covers 15 residues. With V trimmed by 5 bases and J by 3 bases, 7 bases remained unmatched. Germline V gene lookup returns CDR1 MDHEN and CDR2 SYDVKM. Here the CDR3 DNA reads TGTGCCAGCAGTCCTGGCAGGGGGTTCTACAATGAGCAGTTCTTC. Amino acid sequence: CASSPGRGFYNEQFF. Looking up the rest from reference TRBV28 and TRBJ2-1 gives the full variable domain: DVKVTQSSRYLVKRTGEKVFLECVQDMDHENMFWYRQDPGLGLRLIYFSYDVKMKEKGDIPEGYSVSREKKERFSLILESASTNQTSMYLCASSPGRGFYNEQFFGPGTRLTVL.

The chain has TRBV6-5 and TRBJ1-2; a possible D gene is TRBD1 (5 bases). The V gene's germline CDR1 is MNHEY and CDR2 SVGAGI. The CDR3 is made up of 16 amino acids. V was clipped by 4 bases and J by 8 bases, with 23 bases between them. The CDR3 DNA reads TGTGCCAGCAGTTTTGGGGCGGAGGGCGGCCTATTGGGCTACACCTTC. It yields the protein CASSFGAEGGLLGYTF.

The chain is built from TRBV9 and TRBJ2-2; 11 nucleotides match TRBD2. The CDR3 is 15 amino acids. V lost 3 bases, J lost 7 bases, and 5 bases stayed unmatched. In germline, CDR1 is SGDLS, CDR2 YYNGEE. DNA of the CDR3: TGTGCCAGCAGCGCGACTAGCGGGGCGATCGGGGAGCTGTTTTTT. Its protein product is CASSATSGAIGELFF.

The chain carries TRBV11-1 and TRBJ2-5; D might be TRBD2 (6 bases). Germline CDR1 and CDR2: SGHAT and FQDESV (reference sequence). The CDR3 is made up of 15 amino acids. V was cut by 1 base and J by 1 base, with 10 bases left in between. This CDR3 reads CASSLGQEGQETQYF. The CDR3 nucleotides are TGTGCCAGCAGCTTAGGCCAGGAGGGCCAAGAGACCCAGTACTTC.

The chain has TRBV7-9 and TRBJ2-7; D is perhaps TRBD2 (6 bases). V was cut by 5 bases and J by 1 base, with 18 bases left in between. This CDR3 has 16 amino acids. CDR1 SEHNR and CDR2 FQNEAQ come from the germline V gene (reference sequence). CDR3 bases: TGTGCCAGCAGCGTAGGATCCGGGAGTCCTTCCTACGAGCAGTACTTC. This gives the protein CASSVGSGSPSYEQYF.

This sequence joins TRBV7-6 and TRBJ2-3, with 7 positions matching TRBD2. J gave up 2 bases and V 3 bases, and 8 bases lay outside the gene matches. CDR3 size: 16 residues. The germline V gene has CDR1 SGHVS and CDR2 FNYEAQ. CDR3 sequence (DNA): TGTGCCAGCAGCTTGAAAGCGGGGCAACTCACAGATACGCAGTATTTT. It specifies CASSLKAGQLTDTQYF.

The rearrangement uses TRBV5-3 and TRBJ2-3; 9 bases match TRBD2. TRBV5-3 falls under the ORF class, with uncertain function. With 4 bases clipped from V and 4 bases from J, the junction kept 13 bases outside the gene matches. The CDR3 has 17 amino acids. CDR3: CARSPTGTSFRADTQYF. The CDR3 nucleotides read TGTGCCAGAAGCCCGACCGGGACTAGCTTTCGCGCAGATACGCAGTATTTT.

The chain links TRBV4-1 to TRBJ2-5, with TRBD1 matching 7 bases. There are 15 residues in the CDR3. Per the germline V gene, CDR1 is MGHRA and CDR2 is YSYEKL. Trimming removed 0 bases from V and 6 bases from J; junction bases left unmatched: 7. The CDR3 DNA follows: TGCGCCAGCAGCCAAGAGACAGGGCGCAAGAAGACCCAGTACTTC. It specifies CASSQETGRKKTQYF.

The genes are TRBV18 and TRBJ2-5; D is possibly TRBD2 (6 bases). Germline lookup yields CDR1 KGHSH and CDR2 LQKENI. CDR3 length: 13 amino acids. V shed 3 bases and J shed 5 bases, with 10 bases lying between them. The CDR3 spells CASSPGGWETQYF. DNA for the CDR3: TGTGCCAGCTCACCGGGGGGATGGGAGACCCAGTACTTC.

In DNA, the CDR3 is TGTGCCAGCAGTTCGACAAACAGGGCTGGCGAGCAGTACTTC. Translation gives CASSSTNRAGEQYF. This chain connects TRBV28 to TRBJ2-7; a weak D match, TRBD1 (6 bases). The germline V and J ends were trimmed by 4 bases and 6 bases, with 16 bases remaining between them. The CDR3 contains 14 residues. Per germline, CDR1 MDHEN and CDR2 SYDVKM.

The genes are TRBV7-2 and TRBJ2-1; D possibly corresponds to TRBD2 (6 bases). The V end lost 1 base, the J end lost 2 bases, and 9 bases lay between the germline ends. The CDR3 consists of 15 residues. Germline V gives CDR1 SGHTA, CDR2 FQGNSA. DNA for the CDR3: TGTGCCAGCAGCTTAGGTGGCGGGGCCTACAATGAGCAGTTCTTC. This translates into CASSLGGGAYNEQFF.

J is TRBJ2-7 and V is TRBV7-9; D perhaps matches TRBD1 (6 bases). The CDR3 has 14 amino acids. Between the trimmed V and J ends, which lost 5 bases and 3 bases, there was a span of 14 bases. Germline V gene sequence: CDR1 SEHNR, CDR2 FQNEAQ (reference sequence). CDR3 amino acids: CASSLGAGFYEQYF. DNA of the CDR3: TGTGCCAGCAGCCTGGGGGCAGGGTTCTACGAGCAGTACTTC.

The V gene is TRBV4-2, the J gene TRBJ2-5; D unclear. The CDR3 length is 12 residues. Germline CDR1 LGHNA, CDR2 YNFKEQ. V was pared by 5 bases and J by 5 bases, with 9 bases between. CDR3 sequence (DNA): TGTGCCAGCAGCACCGACACGGAGACCCAGTACTTC. This translates into CASSTDTETQYF.

The genes are TRBV21-1 and TRBJ1-1; TRBD1 reflects the table's D call only, with no check against the DNA. TRBV21-1 is described as a pseudogene. The CDR3 spans 17 residues. The CDR3 here is CASSSGTGGEWYTEAFF. The CDR3, as DNA: TGTGCCAGCAGCAGCGGGACAGGGGGAGAGTGGTACACTGAAGCTTTCTTT.

This chain joins TRBV10-3 and TRBJ2-1, with 8 bases identical to TRBD2. The CDR3 spans 15 residues. The V gene end was trimmed by 10 bases and the J gene end by 4 bases; junction bases not matched to a gene: 12. CDR1 and CDR2 (germline): ENHRY, SYGVKD. The CDR3 region has the DNA TGTGCCACGAACCCCGGAGCGGGAGTGTACAATGAGCAGTTCTTC. It yields the protein CATNPGAGVYNEQFF.

The rearrangement links TRBV4-2 to TRBJ1-6; TRBD1 agrees at 7 bases. The CDR3 contains 15 residues. Germline V gene sequence: CDR1 LGHNA, CDR2 YNFKEQ. J was trimmed by 8 bases and V by 4 bases; bases with no gene match: 8. The CDR3 bases are TGTGCCAGCAGCCCCAGGACAGGAGGGGATTCACCCCTCCACTTT. Translated: CASSPRTGGDSPLHF.

V is TRBV5-6 and J is TRBJ1-4; D not resolved. The V and J ends lost 2 bases and 6 bases respectively, with 5 bases between them. The CDR3 has 12 residues. The germline CDR1 and CDR2 sequences are SGHDT and YYEEEE. The CDR3: CASSFFDEKLFF. The CDR3 coding sequence is TGTGCCAGCAGCTTTTTCGATGAAAAACTGTTTTTT.

This clone has more than one count but fewer than ten. The V call is TRBV6-5, the J call TRBJ2-7, with 11 bases matching TRBD2. Per germline, CDR1 MNHEY and CDR2 SVGAGI. V shed 5 bases, J shed 2 bases, and the junction held 5 bases outside the gene matches. The CDR3 consists of 15 residues. CDR3 loop: CASSRTSGGTYEQYF. For the CDR3, the DNA is TGTGCCAGCAGTCGCACTAGCGGGGGAACCTACGAGCAGTACTTC.

The chain employs TRBV5-1 and TRBJ1-6; 8 bases match TRBD1. This CDR3 has 17 residues. The V gene's germline CDR1 is SGHRS and CDR2 YFSETQ. Germline trimming cut 0 bases from V and 7 bases from J; bases unmatched to any gene: 9. CDR3 coding DNA: TGCGCCAGCAGCTTGGACAGGGGGGCTCCTGGGAATTCACCCCTCCACTTT. Translating it yields CASSLDRGAPGNSPLHF.

The chain is built from TRBV5-1 and TRBJ2-1, with a tentative D call TRBD1 (5 bases). Germline values: CDR1 SGHRS, CDR2 YFSETQ. V dropped 4 bases and J dropped 0 bases, with 14 bases sitting between them. The CDR3 spans 16 residues. The CDR3 DNA reads TGCGCCAGCAGCCCCGGACACATGGGCTCCTACAATGAGCAGTTCTTC. It specifies CASSPGHMGSYNEQFF.

The chain joins TRBV21-1 to TRBJ1-6. TRBV21-1 is recorded as a pseudogene. The CDR3 contains 16 residues. The CDR3 region is CASSKGTDRARGTLHF. The CDR3 DNA reads as TGTGCCAGCAGCAAAGGGACCGACCGGGCTCGGGGGACCCTCCACTTT.

The chain couples TRBV27 to TRBJ1-1; D gene uncertain. This CDR3 spans 13 amino acids. V lost 5 bases and J 3 bases, leaving 10 bases between the germline ends. CDR1 and CDR2 (germline): MNHEY, SMNVEV (reference sequence). The CDR3 region is CASSAQSHTEAFF. In DNA, the CDR3 is TGTGCCAGCAGTGCACAGAGTCACACTGAAGCTTTCTTT.

This chain links TRBV28 with TRBJ2-6; D is uncertain. V was trimmed by 10 bases and J by 0 bases, leaving 10 bases between them. This CDR3 spans 14 amino acids. CDR1 and CDR2 (germline): MDHEN, SYDVKM. This CDR3 reads CAITSLSGANVLTF. The DNA of the CDR3 is TGTGCCATAACAAGTCTCTCTGGGGCCAACGTCCTGACTTTC.